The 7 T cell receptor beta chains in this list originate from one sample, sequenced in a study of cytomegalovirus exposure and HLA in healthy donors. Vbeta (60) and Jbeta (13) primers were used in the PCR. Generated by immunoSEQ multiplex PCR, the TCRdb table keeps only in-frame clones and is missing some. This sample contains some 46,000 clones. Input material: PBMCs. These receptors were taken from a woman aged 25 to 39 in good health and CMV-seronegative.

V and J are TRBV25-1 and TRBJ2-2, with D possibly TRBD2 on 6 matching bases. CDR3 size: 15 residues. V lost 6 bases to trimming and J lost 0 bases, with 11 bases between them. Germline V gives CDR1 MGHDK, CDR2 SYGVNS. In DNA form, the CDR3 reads TGTGCCAGCAGGATTAGCGGAACGAACACCGGGGAGCTGTTTTTT. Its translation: CASRISGTNTGELFF.

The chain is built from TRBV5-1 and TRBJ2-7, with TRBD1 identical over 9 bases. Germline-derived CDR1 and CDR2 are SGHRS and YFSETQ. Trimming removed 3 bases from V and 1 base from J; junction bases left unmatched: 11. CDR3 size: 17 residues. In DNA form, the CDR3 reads TGCGCCAGCAGCTGGGCTACCGGGACAGGGATGTCCTACGAGCAGTACTTC. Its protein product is CASSWATGTGMSYEQYF.

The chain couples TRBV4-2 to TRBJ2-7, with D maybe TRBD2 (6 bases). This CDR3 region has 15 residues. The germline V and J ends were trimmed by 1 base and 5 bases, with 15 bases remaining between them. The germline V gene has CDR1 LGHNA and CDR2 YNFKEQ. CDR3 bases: TGTGCCAGCAGCCAAGGGGCCCGGGAGATCAACGAGCAGTACTTC. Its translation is CASSQGAREINEQYF.

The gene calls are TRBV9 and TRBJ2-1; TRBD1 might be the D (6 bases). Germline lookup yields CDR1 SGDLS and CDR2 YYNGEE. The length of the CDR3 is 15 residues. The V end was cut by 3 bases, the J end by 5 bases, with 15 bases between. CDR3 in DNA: TGTGCCAGCAGCGAGGGGGTAGGGTCCCACAATGAGCAGTTCTTC. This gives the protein CASSEGVGSHNEQFF.

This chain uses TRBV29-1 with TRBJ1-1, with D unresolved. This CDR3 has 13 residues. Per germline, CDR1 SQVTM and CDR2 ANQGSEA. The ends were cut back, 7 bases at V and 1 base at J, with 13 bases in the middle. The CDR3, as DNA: TGCAGCGCTGAGAGGAGTCGGAACACTGAAGCTTTCTTT. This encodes CSAERSRNTEAFF.

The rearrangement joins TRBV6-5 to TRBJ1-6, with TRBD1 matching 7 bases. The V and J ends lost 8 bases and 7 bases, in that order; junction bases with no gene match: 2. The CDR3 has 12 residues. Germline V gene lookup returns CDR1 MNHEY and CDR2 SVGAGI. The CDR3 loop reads CASHRGNSPLHF. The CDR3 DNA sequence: TGTGCCAGCCACAGGGGAAATTCACCCCTCCACTTT.

The CDR3 loop reads CASATGGITEAFF. The CDR3 DNA sequence: TGTGCCAGCGCGACAGGGGGTATCACTGAAGCTTTCTTT. J is TRBJ1-1 and V is TRBV2, with 9 bases lining up with TRBD1. Germline lookup yields CDR1 SNHLY and CDR2 FYNNEI. V shed 8 bases, J shed 4 bases, and the junction held 5 bases outside the gene matches. The CDR3 loop spans 13 amino acids.